Listed here are 10 T cell receptor beta chains from one sample, sequenced in a study (dated by TCRdb to the late 2010s). Sequencer: Illumina HiSeq 2500. Starting from the raw public reads, TCRdb applied fastp trimming at Q25, assembled clones with MiXCR and retained in-frame beta chains. Each entry is one CDR3 protein sequence, shown with its most common DNA and genes. In all, the sample holds 1,500 to 2,000 distinct CDR3 sequences, and about a quarter of those were seen once. Jointly, the top ten make up about 5.6% of the sample. Specimen: CD8+ T cells (not recorded whether cultured). The receptors shown here come from a female donor.

Within the sample, this clonotype is medium-sized. V usage is TRBV3-1 and J usage is TRBJ1-1; D ambiguous. CDR1 and CDR2 from the germline V gene are LGHDT and YNNKEL (reference sequence). The ends were cut back, 1 base at V and 5 bases at J, with 14 bases in the middle. The CDR3 covers 15 residues. The CDR3 is CASSQGPGGWTEAFF. CDR3 DNA sequence: TGTGCCAGCAGCCAAGGTCCGGGTGGTTGGACTGAAGCTTTCTTT. Full variable domain (outside the CDR3, taken from reference TRBV3-1 and TRBJ1-1): DTAVSQTPKYLVTQMGNDKSIKCEQNLGHDTMYWYKQDSKKFLKIMFSYNNKELIINETVPNRFSPKSPDKAHLNLHINSLELGDSAVYFCASSQGPGGWTEAFFGQGTRLTVV.

In this sample, this clonotype turned up a few times. The gene calls are TRBV24-1 and TRBJ2-7; D is perhaps TRBD2 (5 bases). The germline V gene has CDR1 KGHDR and CDR2 SFDVKD. This CDR3 is 13 amino acids long. V was shortened by 2 bases and J by 4 bases, with 8 bases between the two germline ends. CDR3 loop: CATSDSRGYEQYF. As DNA, the CDR3 is TGTGCCACCAGTGATTCACGGGGATACGAGCAGTACTTC.

In its sample, this clonotype is medium-sized. Germline and junction disagree at one end, which may indicate a read error. This chain uses TRBV6-1 with TRBJ2-1; D perhaps matches TRBD1 (5 bases). Germline CDR1 and CDR2: MNHNS and SASEGT. The CDR3 length is 11 residues. The CDR3 bases are TGTGCCAGCAGTGAGGGGCAGCTAAAGGAATTC. Its protein product is CASSEGQLKEF.

Relative to its sample, this clonotype is medium-sized. A much more abundant neighbour one base away suggests this may be a read error. V gene TRBV4-1 combines with J gene TRBJ1-2, with TRBD1 matching over 7 bases. The CDR3 loop spans 16 amino acids. The germline V gene encodes CDR1 MGHRA and CDR2 YSYEKL. With 1 base clipped from V and 2 bases from J, the junction kept 7 bases outside the gene matches. The CDR3 loop reads CASSQAWDSTNYGYTF. In nucleotides, the CDR3 is TGCGCCAGCAGCCAAGCCTGGGACAGCACGAACTATGGCTACACCTTC.

The chain employs TRBV5-6 and TRBJ2-2; 10 bases line up with TRBD1. The CDR3 extends over 16 amino acids. V was pared by 4 bases and J by 6 bases, with 9 bases of the junction left unmatched. Germline CDR1 reads SGHDT; CDR2 reads YYEEEE. CDR3 DNA: TGTGCCAGCAGCGCAAGGGGACAGGGGAGGCCCGGGGAGCTGTTTTTT. This sequence encodes CASSARGQGRPGELFF.

By sample share, this clonotype is large. The rearrangement joins TRBV3-1 to TRBJ2-3; 7 nucleotides align to TRBD1. Trimming at V came to 4 bases and at J to 7 bases, leaving 2 bases not matched to a gene. In germline, CDR1 is LGHDT, CDR2 YNNKEL (reference sequence). The CDR3 runs to 12 residues. CDR3: CASSPGGNTQYF. The CDR3 nucleotides are TGTGCCAGCAGCCCAGGGGGAAATACGCAGTATTTT.

In its sample, this clonotype ranks as medium-sized. This rearrangement joins TRBV7-2 to TRBJ2-1; 7 positions match TRBD2. The trim removed 5 bases at V and 4 bases at J, leaving 5 bases unmatched. The V gene's germline CDR1 is SGHTA and CDR2 FQGNSA. The CDR3 loop spans 14 amino acids. CDR3 in DNA: TGTGCCAGCAGCCCGGGACTAATATACAATGAGCAGTTCTTC. Residues: CASSPGLIYNEQFF. Filled out from reference TRBV7-2 and TRBJ2-1, the complete variable domain reads GAGVSQSPSNKVTEKGKDVELRCDPISGHTALYWYRQSLGQGLEFLIYFQGNSAPDKSGLPSDRFSAERTGGSVSTLTIQRTQQEDSAVYLCASSPGLIYNEQFFGPGTRLTVL.

This rearrangement joins TRBV27 to TRBJ1-2; D unclear. V was trimmed by 1 base and J by 6 bases, leaving 12 bases between them. The CDR3 is 14 residues long. Germline V CDR1 and CDR2: MNHEY, SMNVEV (reference sequence). In DNA form, the CDR3 reads TGTGCCAGCAGTTTATTCCCGGTGGTGGATGGCTACACCTTC. It is translated as CASSLFPVVDGYTF.

By sample share, this clonotype is medium-sized (0.01 to 0.1%). The V and J genes are TRBV29-1 and TRBJ1-1, with 7 bases lining up with TRBD1. Looked up from germline, CDR1 is SQVTM and CDR2 is ANQGSEA. The V gene end was trimmed by 5 bases and the J gene end by 1 base; junction bases not matched to a gene: 4. The CDR3 runs 13 residues. The DNA for the CDR3 is TGCAGCGTTCCGGGACAGACGAACACTGAAGCTTTCTTT. Protein product: CSVPGQTNTEAFF. The full variable domain, completed using reference TRBV29-1 and TRBJ1-1, is SAVISQKPSRDICQRGTSLTIQCQVDSQVTMMFWYRQQPGQSLTLIATANQGSEATYESGFVIDKFPISRPNLTFSTLTVSNMSPEDSSIYLCSVPGQTNTEAFFGQGTRLTVV.

This clonotype is categorized as medium-sized. V and J are TRBV5-1 and TRBJ1-1, with D tentatively TRBD1 (5 bases). This CDR3 region has 14 residues. Trimming removed 5 bases from V and 6 bases from J, with 17 bases in between. CDR1 and CDR2 from the germline V gene are SGHRS and YFSETQ. CDR3 sequence: CASRSLGGVAEAFF. In DNA, the CDR3 is TGCGCCAGCAGATCCTTGGGAGGGGTTGCTGAAGCTTTCTTT.